Described below is a single TCR beta chain sequence and its context. The length of the CDR3 is 13 residues. CDR1 and CDR2 (germline): SGHRS, YFSETQ. J lost 11 bases, V lost 4 bases, and 9 bases had no gene match. Using immunoSEQ multiplex PCR, the repertoire was profiled, and TCRdb retains in-frame clones only, with some absent. The data contain about 51,000 clones, 80% of them singletons. This sample is drawn from a study of control samples from healthy donors and cancer patients. The sample taken for sequencing was blood. The chain carries TRBV5-1 and TRBJ2-3, with 8 bases that match TRBD2. This TCR derives from a man aged 70 or older in good health. The CDR3 nucleotides are TGCGCCAGCAGCCCGTTAGGGAGCGGGAGGCAGTATTTT. This gives the protein CASSPLGSGRQYF.